This passage covers 2 T cell receptor beta chains from one sample sequenced in a study of T cell changes during pregnancy in multiple sclerosis. Clones were sequenced by immunoSEQ multiplex PCR, and TCRdb holds only the in-frame ones, with some missing. The sample records 50,000 to 60,000 clones, 85% to 90% being singletons. The sample here was CD4+ T cells from peripheral blood mononuclear cells, taken in the first trimester of pregnancy. These receptors all stem from a female donor with multiple sclerosis, enrolled in a pregnancy study.

The CDR3 region has the DNA TGCGCCAGCAGTGAGTTTACAGGGAGCACAGATACGCAGTATTTT. Translated, it gives CASSEFTGSTDTQYF. This chain links TRBV10-2 with TRBJ2-3; maybe TRBD1 (6 bases). CDR1 is WSHSY and CDR2 is SAAADI in the germline V gene. The length of the CDR3 is 15 residues. V lost 1 base and J lost 0, with 8 bases in between.

The J gene is TRBJ2-7, the V gene TRBV7-2; possibly TRBD2 for D (7 bases). The CDR3 has 13 residues. Germline loops: CDR1 SGHTA, CDR2 FQGNSA. V lost 2 bases, J lost 6 bases, and 11 bases lay in between. The CDR3 loop is CASSLRGGLEQYF. CDR3 DNA: TGTGCCAGCAGCTTAAGGGGGGGGCTCGAGCAGTACTTC.